The rows below give T cell receptor beta chains drawn from one sample of a study of T cell changes during pregnancy in multiple sclerosis. The repertoire was sequenced with immunoSEQ multiplex PCR; TCRdb's copy has only in-frame clones and lacks some. Among 56,000 or so clones listed, over 75% were seen once. Sequenced here: peripheral blood, sampled in the first trimester of pregnancy. The receptors derive from a female donor in good health, enrolled as a control in a pregnancy study. The CDR3 runs from the conserved cysteine through the conserved F or W. D genes are given only for firm matches. The size field is filled for only some rows; it gives once, few, many or a size class.

CDR3nt,CDR3aa,abundance,j_gene,v_gene,d_gene
TGTGCCAGCAGACTGGCTCCAACGACTAGCGGAGTTGCCTACGAGCAGTACTTC,CASRLAPTTSGVAYEQYF,-,TRBJ2-7,TRBV27,TRBD2
TGCGCCAGCAGCCCCGGACAGAATCAGCCCCAGCATTTT,CASSPGQNQPQHF,-,TRBJ1-5,TRBV5-1,-
TGCGCCAGCAGCTTGGGAGAGTACTCCTACAATGAGCAGTTCTTC,CASSLGEYSYNEQFF,-,TRBJ2-1,TRBV5-1,-
TGTGCCAGCAGCTTTTTGGCTAGCGGGGGGGAGACCCAGTACTTC,CASSFLASGGETQYF,-,TRBJ2-5,TRBV7-2,TRBD2
TGTGCCAGCAGGGGCAGGGTTGGCTACACCTTC,CASRGRVGYTF,few,TRBJ1-2,TRBV2,-
TGTGCCAGCAGCTCGTCACAGGGTGAAAAACTGTTTTTT,CASSSSQGEKLFF,-,TRBJ1-4,TRBV5-6,-
TGTGCCAGCCGGAAAGGAGCTTCCGAGCAGTACTTC,CASRKGASEQYF,-,TRBJ2-7,TRBV27,-
TGTGCCAGCAGCTACGGAGGGGCGGAAGCTTTCTTT,CASSYGGAEAFF,-,TRBJ1-1,TRBV7-8,-
TGTGCCAGCAGCGCAACAGGGGGATATGGCTACACCTTC,CASSATGGYGYTF,few,TRBJ1-2,TRBV7-9,TRBD1
TGTGCCTGGAGTGGGTTCAGGGGTTCCCAGCATTTT,CAWSGFRGSQHF,-,TRBJ1-5,TRBV30,-
TGTGCCAGCAGTGAAGATGCGGAGGGGATCGGTTTTTACGAGCAGTACTTC,CASSEDAEGIGFYEQYF,-,TRBJ2-7,TRBV6-1,-
TGTGCCAGCAGAACCCCAGGGGGCACCTCACCCCTCCACTTT,CASRTPGGTSPLHF,-,TRBJ1-6,TRBV6-5,TRBD1
TGTGCCATCAGGTTAGGGGGCGCGAACACCGGGGAGCTGTTTTTT,CAIRLGGANTGELFF,-,TRBJ2-2,TRBV10-3,TRBD1
TGTGCCATCAGTGAGTCGGGTAGCGGGGTCACAGATACGCAGTATTTT,CAISESGSGVTDTQYF,-,TRBJ2-3,TRBV10-3,TRBD2
TGTGCTAGCAGCTACAGCGGGAGCTCCTACAATGAGCAGTTCTTC,CASSYSGSSYNEQFF,-,TRBJ2-1,TRBV7-7,TRBD2
TGTGCCAGCAGTGCAGCTAGGACAGGGAGTGGCTACACCTTC,CASSAARTGSGYTF,-,TRBJ1-2,TRBV2,TRBD1
TGCGCCAGCAGCCTACAGGGGGACACTGAAGCTTTCTTT,CASSLQGDTEAFF,-,TRBJ1-1,TRBV5-1,TRBD1
TGTGCCAGCAGTTACTCGACGGGCGGCGGGAGAGAGACCCAGTACTTC,CASSYSTGGGRETQYF,-,TRBJ2-5,TRBV6-5,TRBD2
TGTGCCAGCAGTGTATCATCCGGGGGTTTAATCGGCTACACCTTC,CASSVSSGGLIGYTF,-,TRBJ1-2,TRBV27,-
TGTGCCAGCAGCTTATTAGCGGGAGGGCCGTTCGGGGAGCTGTTTTTT,CASSLLAGGPFGELFF,-,TRBJ2-2,TRBV13,TRBD2
TGCAGCGTTGTGCGCGAGCCCAACTATGGCTACACCTTC,CSVVREPNYGYTF,-,TRBJ1-2,TRBV29-1,-
TGTGCCAGTAGTCCAGGGACAGGGGGCGCGAAGAACTATGGCTACACCTTC,CASSPGTGGAKNYGYTF,-,TRBJ1-2,TRBV19,TRBD1
TGTGCCAGCAGCTTGGGCAGGGCAGGGGGAAATGAAAAACTGTTTTTT,CASSLGRAGGNEKLFF,-,TRBJ1-4,TRBV7-2,TRBD1
TGTGCCAGCAGTTACGGAGGGACAGCAGGAAACACCATATATTTT,CASSYGGTAGNTIYF,-,TRBJ1-3,TRBV6-5,TRBD1
TGTGCCAGCAGCGCCTCGGAGGCGGGTCAGCCCCAGCATTTT,CASSASEAGQPQHF,-,TRBJ1-5,TRBV9,-
TGCAGCCTTCGGAGGGATTACGAGCAGTACTTC,CSLRRDYEQYF,-,TRBJ2-7,TRBV29-1,-
TGTGCCAGCAGTCTCGGACAGGGGGCTCCCCACGAGCAGTACTTC,CASSLGQGAPHEQYF,-,TRBJ2-7,TRBV6-5,TRBD1
TGTGCCAGCAGTGAAAGGGCACCTGGGGCCTTGAGGTACGAGCAGTACTTC,CASSERAPGALRYEQYF,once,TRBJ2-7,TRBV2,-
TGTGCCAGCACTCCCGGAACAGAGAGCTCCTACGAGCAGTACTTC,CASTPGTESSYEQYF,-,TRBJ2-7,TRBV6-5,-